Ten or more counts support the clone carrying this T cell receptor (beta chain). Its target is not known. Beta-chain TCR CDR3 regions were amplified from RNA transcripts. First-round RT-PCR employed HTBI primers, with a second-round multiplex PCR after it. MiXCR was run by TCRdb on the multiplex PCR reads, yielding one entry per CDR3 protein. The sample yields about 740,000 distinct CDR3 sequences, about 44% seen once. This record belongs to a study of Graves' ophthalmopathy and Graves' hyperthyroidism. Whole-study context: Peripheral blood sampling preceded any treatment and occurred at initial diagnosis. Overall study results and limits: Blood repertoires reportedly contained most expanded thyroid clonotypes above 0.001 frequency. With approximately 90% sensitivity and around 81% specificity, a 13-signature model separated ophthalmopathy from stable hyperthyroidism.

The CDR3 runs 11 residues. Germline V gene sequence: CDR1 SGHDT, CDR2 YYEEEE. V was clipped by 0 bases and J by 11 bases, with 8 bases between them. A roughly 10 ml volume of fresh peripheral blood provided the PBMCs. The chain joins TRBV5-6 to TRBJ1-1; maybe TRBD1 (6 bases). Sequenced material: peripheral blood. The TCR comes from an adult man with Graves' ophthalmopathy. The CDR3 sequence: CASSLAGAAFF. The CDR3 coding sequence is TGTGCCAGCAGCTTGGCGGGGGCGGCTTTCTTT.